These 22 T cell receptor beta chains came from one sample sequenced in a study of cytomegalovirus exposure and HLA in healthy donors (TCRdb year 2017). To prepare the library, the immunoSEQ multiplex PCR assay was applied. A mixture of 60 forward primers for TCR Vbeta segments and 13 reverse primers for TCR Jbeta segments was used in the multiplex PCR. TCRdb mirrors the immuneACCESS table, restricted to in-frame sequences. Some clones are absent from its copies; in checked studies, under half trace to an unresolved V gene, and the reason for the others is unknown. This sample has more than 250,000 clones in its table, and roughly 90% of those were observed once. The ten biggest clones cover about 2.3% of the sample. The sample taken for sequencing was PBMCs. Receptor source: a woman between 18 and 29 years old in good health and CMV-seronegative.

DNA for the CDR3: TGTGCCAGCAGCGTAGGAAGGACGGGGGGGAGCACAGATACGCAGTATTTT. It encodes CASSVGRTGGSTDTQYF. V and J are TRBV9 and TRBJ2-3, with 8 bases lining up with TRBD2. V trimming: 0 bases; J trimming: 0 bases; junction bases outside the gene matches: 6. The CDR3 is 17 residues long. Germline CDR1 SGDLS, CDR2 YYNGEE.

V usage is TRBV7-3 and J usage is TRBJ1-1; perhaps TRBD1 as D (5 bases). Germline V gene sequence: CDR1 SGHTA, CDR2 FQGTGA. CDR3 length: 13 residues. The germline V and J ends were trimmed by 2 bases and 8 bases, with 12 bases remaining between them. The DNA of the CDR3 is TGTGCCAGCAGCTTAGCTGAATGGACAGAAGCTTTCTTT. Translated, it gives CASSLAEWTEAFF.

This clone was detected a few times. This sequence joins TRBV9 and TRBJ2-3; 15 bases fit TRBD2. The V gene end was trimmed by 3 bases and the J gene end by 1 base; junction bases not matched to a gene: 3. The CDR3 consists of 17 residues. CDR1 is SGDLS and CDR2 is YYNGEE in the germline V gene. CDR3 residues: CASSGRTSGGGTDTQYF. The CDR3 coding sequence is TGTGCCAGCAGCGGGCGGACTAGCGGGGGGGGCACAGATACGCAGTATTTT. The full variable domain, in which reference TRBV9 and TRBJ2-3 provide the parts outside the CDR3, is DSGVTQTPKHLITATGQRVTLRCSPRSGDLSVYWYQQSLDQGLQFLIQYYNGEERAKGNILERFSAQQFPDLHSELNLSSLELGDSALYFCASSGRTSGGGTDTQYFGPGTRLTVL.

The chain recombines TRBV2 with TRBJ1-1; a possible D gene is TRBD1 (5 bases). Germline assignment: CDR1 SNHLY and CDR2 FYNNEI. The CDR3 has 15 residues. V gave up 2 bases and J gave up 10 bases, with 20 bases separating them. The CDR3 DNA reads as TGTGCCAGCAGTGAATCCGGTCAGGGACTCCAGAGAGCTTTCTTT. It yields the protein CASSESGQGLQRAFF.

The rearrangement joins TRBV10-1 to TRBJ2-5; 10 bases align to TRBD2. Germline V gene data show CDR1 as WNHNN and CDR2 as SYGVQD (reference sequence). V gave up 5 bases and J gave up 4 bases; unmatched junction bases: 1. The CDR3 length is 13 residues. CDR3 amino acids: CASSRTSGETQYF. Written as DNA, the CDR3 is TGCGCCAGCAGTAGGACTAGCGGAGAGACCCAGTACTTC.

CDR3 amino acids: CAWIPRLGGTGELFF. In nucleotides, the CDR3 is TGTGCCTGGATACCCCGACTAGGTGGCACCGGGGAGCTGTTTTTT. The chain recombines TRBV30 with TRBJ2-2; D may be TRBD2 (6 bases). Germline CDR1 is GTSNPN and CDR2 is SVGIG (reference sequence). The CDR3 runs to 15 residues. V lost 4 bases and J 4 bases, leaving 16 bases between the germline ends.

This chain links TRBV5-1 with TRBJ2-1; 9 bases match TRBD2. The germline CDR1 and CDR2 sequences are SGHRS and YFSETQ. This CDR3 has 16 amino acids. V was clipped by 4 bases and J by 0 bases; unmatched bases: 5. The chain's CDR3 is CASSGAGGSSYNEQFF. The CDR3 nucleotides are TGCGCCAGCAGCGGTGCGGGGGGGAGCTCCTACAATGAGCAGTTCTTC.

This chain joins TRBV7-9 and TRBJ2-7; the match to TRBD1 covers 7 bases. Germline V gives CDR1 SEHNR, CDR2 FQNEAQ (reference sequence). V shed 4 bases, J shed 2 bases, and the junction held 11 bases outside the gene matches. The CDR3 covers 16 residues. The DNA of the CDR3 is TGTGCCAGCAGCTACACAGGGGAAGGGAGACCCTACGAGCAGTACTTC. As protein: CASSYTGEGRPYEQYF.

This clone showed up many times. The V call is TRBV2, the J call TRBJ2-7, with 8 bases lining up with TRBD2. V shed 3 bases and J 0 bases; nucleotides not matched to a gene: 7. The CDR3 has 16 residues. Per germline, CDR1 SNHLY and CDR2 FYNNEI. The CDR3 spells CASSDDSGGPSYEQYF. Here the CDR3 DNA reads TGTGCCAGCAGTGATGACAGCGGGGGTCCCTCCTACGAGCAGTACTTC.

In nucleotides, the CDR3 is TGCGCCAGCAGCCAGGTTCAGGGGGGAGGAAACACCATATATTTT. It codes for CASSQVQGGGNTIYF. The chain links TRBV4-1 to TRBJ1-3, with 7 bases that match TRBD1. CDR1 is MGHRA, CDR2 YSYEKL, per germline. CDR3 length equals 15 residues. The trim removed 3 bases at V and 4 bases at J, leaving 6 bases unmatched.

This clone was seen a few times. This rearrangement joins TRBV19 to TRBJ2-7, with TRBD1 matching over 8 bases. The CDR3 length is 15 residues. V shed 3 bases and J 0 bases; nucleotides not matched to a gene: 4. Germline V gives CDR1 LNHDA, CDR2 SQIVND (reference sequence). The CDR3 region has the DNA TGTGCCAGTAGTATGGCACAGGGGGGCTCCTACGAGCAGTACTTC. Its protein product is CASSMAQGGSYEQYF.

The J gene is TRBJ1-4, the V gene TRBV2; 8 nucleotides match TRBD1. The CDR3 runs to 14 residues. Germline values: CDR1 SNHLY, CDR2 FYNNEI. Trimming at V came to 5 bases and at J to 8 bases, leaving 7 bases not matched to a gene. The CDR3 sequence: CASSQTGVGEKLFF. For the CDR3, the DNA is TGTGCCAGCAGTCAGACAGGGGTTGGGGAAAAACTGTTTTTT.

V gene TRBV6-1 combines with J gene TRBJ2-7; a weak D match, TRBD1 (5 bases). Germline CDR1 MNHNS, CDR2 SASEGT. The CDR3 loop spans 14 amino acids. Deletions cut 7 bases from V and 1 base from J, with 14 bases between. CDR3 in DNA: TGTGCCAGCATCCAGCAGGGCACATCCTACGAGCAGTACTTC. Encoded protein: CASIQQGTSYEQYF.

V is TRBV10-2 and J is TRBJ2-1; D gene uncertain. The germline V and J ends were trimmed by 8 bases and 2 bases, with 13 bases remaining between them. From germline, CDR1 is WSHSY and CDR2 SAAADI. The CDR3 extends over 14 amino acids. The CDR3 DNA reads as TGCGCCAGCGGTCCGAACTTCCCCTACAATGAGCAGTTCTTC. This encodes CASGPNFPYNEQFF.

This clone occurred once. This chain links TRBV19 with TRBJ2-2, with 11 bases aligning to TRBD2. The V segment lost 7 bases and the J segment 4 bases; nucleotides outside the gene matches: 8. This CDR3 is built from 16 residues. CDR1 and CDR2 (germline): LNHDA, SQIVND (reference sequence). The CDR3, as DNA: TGTGCCAGTACTCTAAGACTAGCGGGATCCACCGGGGAGCTGTTTTTT. It codes for CASTLRLAGSTGELFF.

The gene calls are TRBV7-2 and TRBJ2-3; D possibly corresponds to TRBD2 (6 bases). The CDR3 has 15 amino acids. The V end was cut by 3 bases, the J end by 1 base, with 11 bases between. Per the germline V gene, CDR1 is SGHTA and CDR2 is FQGNSA. CDR3 protein: CASSFLAVRTDTQYF. CDR3 DNA sequence: TGTGCCAGCAGCTTTTTAGCGGTACGCACAGATACGCAGTATTTT.

The chain couples TRBV10-3 to TRBJ1-1, with 8 bases lining up with TRBD1. CDR1 is ENHRY and CDR2 is SYGVKD in the germline V gene. Trimming at V came to 6 bases and at J to 8 bases, leaving 11 bases not matched to a gene. This CDR3 is 14 amino acids long. CDR3 amino acids: CAISVNGRTGEAFF. The CDR3 bases are TGTGCCATCAGCGTGAATGGGAGGACAGGGGAAGCTTTCTTT.

This clone was counted once. The CDR3: CASSPTGSSYEQYF. The CDR3 DNA reads as TGTGCCAGCAGCCCGACAGGTAGCTCCTACGAGCAGTACTTC. The gene calls are TRBV5-4 and TRBJ2-7; TRBD1 is a possible D gene (6 bases). CDR3 length: 14 residues. Germline CDR1 is SGHNT and CDR2 is YYREEE (reference sequence). V was clipped by 4 bases and J by 0 bases, with 11 bases between them.

This rearrangement joins TRBV5-4 to TRBJ1-1, with 8 positions matching TRBD1. Germline V gene sequence: CDR1 SGHNT, CDR2 YYREEE (reference sequence). The CDR3 consists of 15 residues. J was trimmed by 2 bases and V by 2 bases; bases with no gene match: 5. The CDR3 region has the DNA TGTGCCAGCAGCTTACCAGGGGGCGCAAACACTGAAGCTTTCTTT. Protein sequence: CASSLPGGANTEAFF.

The chain recombines TRBV6-5 with TRBJ1-1, with D tentatively TRBD1 (6 bases). This CDR3 comprises 14 residues. Trimming removed 4 bases at V and 0 bases at J, with 9 bases between. Germline-derived CDR1 and CDR2 are MNHEY and SVGAGI. This CDR3 is CASSFGQMNTEAFF. The CDR3 nucleotides read TGTGCCAGCAGTTTTGGACAGATGAACACTGAAGCTTTCTTT.

The chain joins TRBV5-1 to TRBJ2-1; 11 positions match TRBD1. This CDR3 contains 16 residues. The trim removed 1 base at V and 7 bases at J, leaving 7 bases unmatched. The germline gives CDR1 SGHRS, CDR2 YFSETQ. The CDR3 DNA reads as TGCGCCAGCAGCTTGTCCGGGACAGGGGGATTGAATGAGCAGTTCTTC. Its translation is CASSLSGTGGLNEQFF. Looking up the rest from reference TRBV5-1 and TRBJ2-1 gives the full variable domain: KAGVTQTPRYLIKTRGQQVTLSCSPISGHRSVSWYQQTPGQGLQFLFEYFSETQRNKGNFPGRFSGRQFSNSRSEMNVSTLELGDSALYLCASSLSGTGGLNEQFFGPGTRLTVL.

The rearrangement links TRBV18 to TRBJ2-5, with D hard to call. Matching the DNA end better, TRBJ2-7 makes the J call doubtful. Germline-derived CDR1 and CDR2 are KGHSH and LQKENI. The CDR3 consists of 14 residues. The CDR3 here is CASSEARSLNEQYF. The CDR3, as DNA: TGTGCCAGCTCAGAGGCCCGTTCTCTGAACGAGCAGTACTTC.